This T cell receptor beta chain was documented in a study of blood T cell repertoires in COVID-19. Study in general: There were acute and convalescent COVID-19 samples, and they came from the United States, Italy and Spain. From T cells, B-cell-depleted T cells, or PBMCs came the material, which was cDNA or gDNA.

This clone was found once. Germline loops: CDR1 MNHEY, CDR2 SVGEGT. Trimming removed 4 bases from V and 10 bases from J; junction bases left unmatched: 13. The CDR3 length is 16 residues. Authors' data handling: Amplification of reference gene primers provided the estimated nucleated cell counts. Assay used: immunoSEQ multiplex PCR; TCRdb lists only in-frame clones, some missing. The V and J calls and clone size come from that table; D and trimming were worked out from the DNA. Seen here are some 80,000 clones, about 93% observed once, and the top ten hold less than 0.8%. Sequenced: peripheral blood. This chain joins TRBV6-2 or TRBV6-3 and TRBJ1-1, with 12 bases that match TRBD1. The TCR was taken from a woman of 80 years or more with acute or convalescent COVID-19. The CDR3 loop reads CASSSHPVGTGGRAFF. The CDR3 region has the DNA TGTGCCAGCAGTTCCCACCCCGTCGGGACAGGGGGCCGAGCTTTCTTT.